This entry is about one TCR beta chain. Which antigen it targets is not known. No base qualities exist here, and no much larger clone lies one base off it. V is shortened by 7 bases, J by 3 bases, and the region joining them spans 15 bases. Including cysteine and phenylalanine, the CDR3 has 14 amino acids. The CDR3 DNA has 42 bases and is translated from base 1. The germline V gene (reference sequence) yields MNHNY for CDR1 and SVGAGI for CDR2. This specimen's time point label, per the study, means: baseline before first vaccination. The vaccinee samples were drawn from two UK trials, COV001 and COV002, one of which was a single-blind randomized controlled phase 2/3 trial testing AZD1222 (ChAdOx1 nCoV-19) in healthy adults. For TCRbeta chain sequencing, PBMC samples were collected from trial participants at day 0 and at day 28 after the second dose. This entry belongs to a study of T cell responses to AZD1222 COVID-19 vaccine (dated by TCRdb to the early 2020s). Describing the broader study: Because spike-specific TCR depth and breadth did not differ between the two schedules, AZD1222 recipients who got a second dose at roughly 4 weeks were pooled with those who got a second dose at roughly 12 weeks. TCR sequencing was performed for some 250 trial participants, of whom around 200 were given two doses of AZD1222 and approximately 26 were given two doses of MenACWY control vaccine. Trial participants were enrolled by age into 18-55, 56-69 and 70-plus year subgroups, with about 150, 28 and 57 TCR-sequenced participants respectively. General findings and caveats noted by the study authors: A significant rise in spike-specific TCR breadth and depth was observed after two AZD1222 doses relative to day 0 and relative to MenACWY recipients. Because no samples from the day 14 peak response were available, repertoires could be characterized only after the peak T cell response. Vaccine-associated CD4 TCRs spanned the whole spike protein, with dominant responses in regions 160-218 and 743-854. Nearly half of unique spike-specific TCRs reportedly recognized epitopes outside regions mutated in the B.1.351 and B.1.1.7 variants. Conclusions about previously exposed vaccinees are limited, since just five or six AZD1222 recipients were seropositive for SARS-CoV-2 at baseline. Most participants were white British and females outnumbered males, and the authors suggested that clonal diversity may have been underestimated. The 56-69-year group was small, and its depth increase did not reach significance, likely because of low power.

The CDR3 regions of human TCRbeta chains were analyzed by immunosequencing. The study's processing was this. TCRs in the repertoires were compared against a reference library of SARS-CoV-2-specific TCRs that had been generated with the MIRA antigen-specificity platform. Breadth was defined as the fraction of unique TCRs that were SARS-CoV-2-associated. Depth was defined as the fraction of total T cells that were SARS-CoV-2-associated. Using the MIRA data, every spike-specific TCR was mapped to the spike region that the TCR reacted to and assigned to either a CD4 or a CD8 class. Log10-transformed breadth and depth values were compared by one-way ANOVA with Sidak's multiple comparisons tests. TCRdb re-hosts the immuneACCESS table, in-frame sequences only. Its copies lack some clones; in the studies checked, an unresolved V gene accounts for under half of them, and the cause for the rest is not known. Clone size and V and J calls were adopted from that table, with D and trimming inferred from the DNA. The sample table contains 200,000 or so clones; only one count was recorded for around 92% of them. The leading ten clones occupy more than 9% of the sample.

The source material was peripheral blood, sampled on day 0 of AZD1222 vaccination. This clonotype was obtained from an adult in good health. The chain joins TRBV6-6 to TRBJ2-5; no D gene can be assigned with confidence. The sequence in DNA is TGTGCCAGCACCAAGAATGGGCCAAAAGAGACCCAGTACTTC. Its translation reads: CASTKNGPKETQYF.